This T cell receptor (beta chain) stems from a study of T cell responses to AZD1222 COVID-19 vaccine. Study-level findings and limits: Sampling captured repertoires only after the peak T cell response. A rise in Spike-specific TCR breadth and depth followed two AZD1222 doses.

This clone was seen just once. What it binds is not known. Germline CDR1 and CDR2: MNHEY and SMNVEV (reference sequence). V lost 7 bases and J 0 bases, leaving 7 bases between the germline ends. This CDR3 is built from 14 residues. Repertoires were generated with immunoSEQ multiplex PCR, while TCRdb's copy carries only in-frame clones and drops some. The sample has roughly 150,000 clones; around 90% are singletons. Pooling of second doses given at about 4 or about 12 weeks was done. The specimen was peripheral blood, collected 28 days after the second AZD1222 dose. The chain couples TRBV27 to TRBJ1-6; D remains ambiguous. This clonotype originated in an adult who received the AZD1222 COVID-19 vaccine. The CDR3 coding sequence is TGTGCCAGCATGTTCAACTCCTATAATTCACCCCTCCACTTT. Protein product: CASMFNSYNSPLHF.